This T cell receptor (beta chain) was recorded in a study of T cells after yellow fever vaccination. For the study at large: SMART-Seq v4 Ultra Low Input served to prepare low-cell-number fractions. General study results and limits: Booster samples showed a return of most primary-vaccination clones (roughly 96% CD4, over 70% CD8).

The trim removed 4 bases at V and 4 bases at J, leaving 9 bases unmatched. The CDR3 spans 15 residues. The germline gives CDR1 MNHNS, CDR2 SASEGT. Of note for this clonotype: The antigen remains unidentified.

As TCR cDNA was made by 5'RACE template switching, a universal primer site and UMIs were added. TCRdb re-called the 5' RACE reads with MiXCR, one entry per CDR3 protein. The sample yields around 330,000 distinct CDR3 sequences, roughly 3.5% seen once. The V and J genes are TRBV6-1 and TRBJ2-7, with 8 bases that match TRBD1. The input for sequencing was PBMCs, taken on the day of the yellow fever booster vaccination. This receptor was identified in a man aged 18 to 30 who received the YFV17D yellow fever vaccine. The CDR3 DNA is TGTGCCAGCAGTGGGTTCGGACAGGGTTCGTACGAGCAGTACTTC. The encoded protein is CASSGFGQGSYEQYF.